This is a list of T cell receptor beta chains from one sample in a study of Ad26.COV2.S vaccination and SARS-CoV-2 variants. TCRdb keeps only in-frame clones here, not all; method: immunoSEQ multiplex PCR. The data contain about 350,000 clones, approximately 86% of them seen just once; the ten biggest clones take up around 10%. The input for sequencing was peripheral blood, taken in a trial of Ad26.COV2.S vaccine versus placebo. The source of these receptors is a person between 18 and 60 years old who received the Ad26.COV2.S COVID-19 vaccine or a placebo. CDR3s include the opening cysteine and the closing phenylalanine or tryptophan. Fields, in order: D gene, clone size, V gene, J gene, CDR3 DNA, CDR3 protein. The D gene is left open where the match is weak. Clone size is shown for a subset of rows, as once, few, many or a class of expanded clone.

>.|.|TRBV19|TRBJ2-7
TGTGCCAGTAGTATACAGACCCAGGGGACCTACGAGCAGTACTTC
CASSIQTQGTYEQYF
>.|.|TRBV5-1|TRBJ2-2
TGCGCCAGCAGCTTGAGACAGTCGAACACCGGGGAGCTGTTTTTT
CASSLRQSNTGELFF
>TRBD2|.|TRBV9|TRBJ2-1
TGTGCCAGCAGCGTAGGAACTAGCGGGAGGGCCTGGAATGAGCAGTTCTTC
CASSVGTSGRAWNEQFF
>TRBD2|once|TRBV3-1/TRBV3-2|TRBJ2-5
TGTGCCAGCAGCCGCCAGACTAGCGGCGGGGAGACCCAGTACTTC
CASSRQTSGGETQYF
>TRBD2|.|TRBV7-9|TRBJ2-3
TGTGCCAGCAGCTTAAGCCTAGCGGGTGGGTCGGATACGCAGTATTTT
CASSLSLAGGSDTQYF
>TRBD2|.|TRBV19|TRBJ2-1
TGTGCCAGTACCGCTGGCGGGAGGGCCTACAATGAGCAGTTCTTC
CASTAGGRAYNEQFF
>.|.|TRBV10-3|TRBJ2-2
TGTGCCATCAGTGAGAAGCCCGACTCGGGTAGGGGCACCGGGGAGCTGTTTTTT
CAISEKPDSGRGTGELFF
>.|.|TRBV18|TRBJ1-5
TGTGCCAGCTCAGGGGGCCGCAGTAATCAGCCCCAGCATTTT
CASSGGRSNQPQHF
>TRBD1|.|TRBV19|TRBJ2-5
TGTGCCAGTACCCCACAGGGGGCGGCGACCCAGTACTTC
CASTPQGAATQYF
>TRBD1|.|TRBV11-2|TRBJ1-4
TGTGCCAGCAGCTTGGGTTGGGTGACAGGGTCCAATGAAAAACTGTTTTTT
CASSLGWVTGSNEKLFF
>.|.|TRBV30|TRBJ1-3
TGTGCCTGCCAAGACGGGAGCTCTGGAAACACCATATATTTT
CACQDGSSGNTIYF
>.|.|TRBV27|TRBJ1-2
TGTGCCAGCAGTTGGAGGGCTTCTAACTATGGCTACACCTTC
CASSWRASNYGYTF
>TRBD1|.|TRBV7-9|TRBJ1-4
TGTGCCAGCAGCCGGGGACAGGGCATAGTTGCAACTAATGAAAAACTGTTTTTT
CASSRGQGIVATNEKLFF
>.|.|TRBV4-3|TRBJ2-7
TGCGCCAGCAGCCAAGCGGAGACCTACGAGCAGTACTTC
CASSQAETYEQYF
>.|.|TRBV28|TRBJ1-3
TGTGCCAGCAGTTTCGACAGTAGCTCTGGAAACACCATATATTTT
CASSFDSSSGNTIYF
>TRBD2|.|TRBV5-1|TRBJ2-3
TGCGCCAGCAGCTTTGGGAGGGGCACAGATACGCAGTATTTT
CASSFGRGTDTQYF
>.|.|TRBV28|TRBJ1-1
TGTGCCAGCAGTTTGTTGGGGGTGGAGAACACTGAAGCTTTCTTT
CASSLLGVENTEAFF
>TRBD1|.|TRBV5-1|TRBJ1-5
TGCGCCAGCAGCTTGTGGACAGGGGATCAGCCCCAGCATTTT
CASSLWTGDQPQHF
>TRBD1|.|TRBV3-1/TRBV3-2|TRBJ2-3
TGTGCCAGCAGCCAGGTACGGGACAGGGTTTTTGATACGCAGTATTTT
CASSQVRDRVFDTQYF
>.|.|TRBV28|TRBJ2-1
TGTGCCAGTAATACTCCGGGTACCTACAATGAGCAGTTCTTC
CASNTPGTYNEQFF
>.|.|TRBV10-3|TRBJ1-2
TGTGCCATCAGTGAGTCGAGGTATGGCTACACCTTC
CAISESRYGYTF
>.|.|TRBV4-3|TRBJ2-6
TGCGCCAGCAGCCAAGTTGAGGGAACTGGGGCCAACGTCCTGACTTTC
CASSQVEGTGANVLTF
>TRBD1|.|TRBV28|TRBJ1-4
TGTGCCAGCAGTATGGCCGGGACAGATGAAAAACTGTTTTTT
CASSMAGTDEKLFF
>.|.|TRBV7-6|TRBJ2-1
TGTGCCAGCAGCTTAGGCACTTACAATGAGCAGTTCTTC
CASSLGTYNEQFF
>TRBD1|.|TRBV12-3/TRBV12-4|TRBJ1-1
TGTGCCAGCAGTCTTACAGGGGGAGCTTTCTTT
CASSLTGGAFF
>TRBD2|.|TRBV7-8|TRBJ2-1
TGTGCCAGCAGCTTAGTTTCTCGTGGGCGGGAGTCGTACAATGAGCAGTTCTTC
CASSLVSRGRESYNEQFF
>.|.|TRBV6-6|TRBJ2-1
TGTGCCAGCAGTTCTCTTGGTCTGGCCAATGAGCAGTTCTTC
CASSSLGLANEQFF
>.|.|TRBV28|TRBJ1-5
TGTGCCAGCCGTATGTCGGGTACAAATCAGCCCCAGCATTTT
CASRMSGTNQPQHF
>TRBD2|.|TRBV2|TRBJ2-7
TGTGCCAGAAGAATGCCAGCGGGAGAGCAGTACTTC
CARRMPAGEQYF
>.|.|TRBV6-1|TRBJ2-7
TGTGCCAGCAGACCGTTTACAGGGAACCACGAGCAGTACTTC
CASRPFTGNHEQYF
>.|.|TRBV28|TRBJ2-1
TGTGCCAGCAGTTTTCCCGGTGAGCAGTTCTTC
CASSFPGEQFF
>TRBD1|.|TRBV5-4|TRBJ1-2
TGTGCCAGCAGCCCTAGGACAGGGCCCGAGGGGGGTGGCTACACCTTC
CASSPRTGPEGGGYTF
>.|.|TRBV18|TRBJ2-7
TGTGCCAGCTCACCGGACAGCTACGAGCAGTACTTC
CASSPDSYEQYF
>.|.|TRBV5-1|TRBJ2-7
TGCGCCAGCAGCTTGGGTGTAGATACCCACGAGCAGTACTTC
CASSLGVDTHEQYF
>.|.|TRBV6-6|TRBJ1-1
TGTGCCAGCAGTTACTCGGAAGGGAACACTGAAGCTTTCTTT
CASSYSEGNTEAFF
>.|few|TRBV19|TRBJ2-1
TGTGCCAGTAGCCGCGGACGGGGGGCCGCCTACAATGAGCAGTTCTTC
CASSRGRGAAYNEQFF
>.|.|TRBV2|TRBJ1-6
TGTGCCAGCAGGGTTATGTCACCCCTCCACTTT
CASRVMSPLHF
>TRBD2|.|TRBV4-2|TRBJ2-2
TGTGCCAGCAGCCAAGGAAGATCCGGGACTAGCGGGGGGGCAAGGACCGGGGAGCTGTTTTTT
CASSQGRSGTSGGARTGELFF
>.|.|TRBV6-2/TRBV6-3|TRBJ2-5
TGTGCCAGCAGTTACGACACTGGGCAGACCCAGTACTTC
CASSYDTGQTQYF
>.|many|TRBV4-2|TRBJ2-7
TGTGCCAGCAGCCAAGAGGAGGGTAGCCCCTACGAGCAGTACTTC
CASSQEEGSPYEQYF
>.|.|TRBV3-1/TRBV3-2|TRBJ2-3
TGTGCCAGCAGCCAAGATAGGAGTGGTGAGGATACGCAGTATTTT
CASSQDRSGEDTQYF
>.|.|TRBV27|TRBJ1-6
TGTGCCAGCAGTTCCCCGGGCAGGGGTAGCTCCTCACCCCTCCACTTT
CASSSPGRGSSSPLHF
>.|.|TRBV18|TRBJ2-7
TGTGCCAGCTCACGGGACCGCTCCTACGAGCAGTACTTC
CASSRDRSYEQYF
>.|once|TRBV28|TRBJ1-5
TGTGCCAGCAGTTTATGGGGGACCGGGAGTCAGCCCCAGCATTTT
CASSLWGTGSQPQHF